Listed below are T cell receptor beta chains from one sample, sequenced in a study of OX40 agonist ivuxolimab in advanced cancers. Only in-frame clones appear in the TCRdb table, and some are missing; sequencing was by immunoSEQ multiplex PCR. There are roughly 50,000 clones in the sample; around 84% occur only once, and under 2.5% lies in the top ten. Sequencing was performed on CD4+ or CD8+ T cells sorted from blood, taken in a trial of the OX40 agonist ivuxolimab. Source of these receptors: an adult with an advanced solid tumor such as melanoma, head and neck, liver or kidney cancer. The CDR3 runs from the conserved cysteine through the conserved F or W. D genes are given only for firm matches. Size tells how often a clone was seen (once, few, many) or the class of an expanded clone, and some rows leave it out.

v_call: TRBV4-1
clone_size: -
d_call: -
j_call: TRBJ2-5
cdr3_aa: CASSPGFRAQETQYF
cdr3_nt: TGCGCCAGCAGCCCTGGTTTCAGGGCCCAAGAGACCCAGTACTTC

v_call: TRBV9
clone_size: -
d_call: -
j_call: TRBJ1-5
cdr3_aa: CASSVARQGPAYSNQPQHF
cdr3_nt: TGTGCCAGCAGCGTAGCGAGGCAGGGCCCCGCTTATAGCAATCAGCCCCAGCATTTT

v_call: TRBV7-9
clone_size: -
d_call: -
j_call: TRBJ2-3
cdr3_aa: CASSLGLASTDTQYF
cdr3_nt: TGTGCCAGCAGCTTGGGACTGGCTAGCACAGATACGCAGTATTTT

v_call: TRBV18
clone_size: -
d_call: -
j_call: TRBJ1-1
cdr3_aa: CASSPSVNTEAFF
cdr3_nt: TGTGCCAGCTCACCAAGTGTGAACACTGAAGCTTTCTTT

v_call: TRBV19
clone_size: few
d_call: TRBD1
j_call: TRBJ2-3
cdr3_aa: CASRDRGTGTDTQYF
cdr3_nt: TGTGCCAGTAGGGACAGGGGAACTGGCACAGATACGCAGTATTTT

v_call: TRBV5-1
clone_size: -
d_call: TRBD1
j_call: TRBJ2-5
cdr3_aa: CASSFTGGAGETQYF
cdr3_nt: TGCGCCAGCAGCTTTACAGGGGGCGCGGGGGAGACCCAGTACTTC

v_call: TRBV29-1
clone_size: -
d_call: TRBD1
j_call: TRBJ1-1
cdr3_aa: CSVSGTGEAFF
cdr3_nt: TGCAGCGTTTCCGGGACAGGGGAAGCTTTCTTT

v_call: TRBV11-2
clone_size: -
d_call: -
j_call: TRBJ2-1
cdr3_aa: CASSPRWAGNNEQFF
cdr3_nt: TGTGCCAGCAGCCCTAGGTGGGCGGGTAACAATGAGCAGTTCTTC

v_call: TRBV29-1
clone_size: once
d_call: -
j_call: TRBJ1-2
cdr3_aa: CSVQGEVRNYGYTF
cdr3_nt: TGCAGCGTTCAAGGCGAGGTCCGTAACTATGGCTACACCTTC

v_call: TRBV30
clone_size: -
d_call: TRBD1
j_call: TRBJ2-7
cdr3_aa: CAWSGTGIPEEQYF
cdr3_nt: TGTGCCTGGAGCGGGACAGGGATCCCTGAAGAGCAGTACTTC

v_call: TRBV7-8
clone_size: -
d_call: -
j_call: TRBJ2-2
cdr3_aa: CASSPNSANTGELFF
cdr3_nt: TGTGCCAGCAGCCCCAATAGCGCGAACACCGGGGAGCTGTTTTTT

v_call: TRBV5-1
clone_size: -
d_call: -
j_call: TRBJ1-1
cdr3_aa: CASTLASSINAEAFF
cdr3_nt: TGCGCCAGCACCCTGGCTTCTTCCATCAACGCTGAAGCTTTCTTT

v_call: TRBV6-1
clone_size: -
d_call: -
j_call: TRBJ2-6
cdr3_aa: CASRMGFSGANVLTF
cdr3_nt: TGTGCCAGCAGGATGGGGTTCTCTGGGGCCAACGTCCTGACTTTC

v_call: TRBV2
clone_size: -
d_call: -
j_call: TRBJ2-5
cdr3_aa: CASSVGGETQYF
cdr3_nt: TGTGCCAGCAGTGTGGGCGGGGAGACCCAGTACTTC

v_call: TRBV5-4
clone_size: few
d_call: -
j_call: TRBJ1-4
cdr3_aa: CASRRGVSSNEKLFF
cdr3_nt: TGTGCCAGCCGTAGGGGGGTCTCGTCTAATGAAAAACTGTTTTTT

v_call: TRBV10-3
clone_size: -
d_call: TRBD2
j_call: TRBJ2-1
cdr3_aa: CAIGSAGVYNEQFF
cdr3_nt: TGTGCCATCGGCTCAGCGGGGGTTTACAATGAGCAGTTCTTC

v_call: TRBV15
clone_size: -
d_call: TRBD2
j_call: TRBJ2-3
cdr3_aa: CATSVTSGIDTQYF
cdr3_nt: TGTGCCACCAGCGTGACTAGCGGGATAGATACGCAGTATTTT

v_call: TRBV29-1
clone_size: -
d_call: -
j_call: TRBJ1-4
cdr3_aa: CGAGVGAGRGSTNEKLFF
cdr3_nt: TGCGGCGCTGGGGTAGGGGCAGGAAGAGGTAGTACTAATGAAAAACTGTTTTTT

v_call: TRBV7-2
clone_size: once
d_call: -
j_call: TRBJ1-6
cdr3_aa: CASSPDINRDSPLHF
cdr3_nt: TGTGCCAGCAGCCCAGACATCAACAGGGATTCACCCCTCCACTTT

v_call: TRBV5-1
clone_size: -
d_call: TRBD1
j_call: TRBJ1-4
cdr3_aa: CASTPGGTGGEKLFF
cdr3_nt: TGCGCCAGCACCCCTGGGGGGACAGGGGGCGAAAAACTGTTTTTT

v_call: TRBV27
clone_size: -
d_call: TRBD1
j_call: TRBJ1-2
cdr3_aa: CASRRDSGYGYTF
cdr3_nt: TGTGCCAGCAGGAGGGACAGCGGCTATGGCTACACCTTC

v_call: TRBV7-2
clone_size: few
d_call: -
j_call: TRBJ1-1
cdr3_aa: CASRKGRFATEAFF
cdr3_nt: TGTGCCAGCAGGAAGGGAAGATTCGCGACTGAAGCTTTCTTT

v_call: TRBV7-9
clone_size: -
d_call: -
j_call: TRBJ2-1
cdr3_aa: CASSLGSEIKAQFF
cdr3_nt: TGTGCCAGCAGCTTAGGGTCTGAAATTAAAGCTCAGTTCTTC